This TCR beta chain was documented in a study of blood T cell repertoires in COVID-19. About the research overall: Sources were T cells, B-cell-depleted T cells, or PBMCs; the material itself was cDNA or gDNA.

The assay was immunoSEQ multiplex PCR, and TCRdb's table has in-frame clones only and misses some. Of 100,000 to 150,000 clones listed, less than 90% are singletons. CDR1 SGHAT and CDR2 FQNNGV come from the germline V gene. The V end lost 6 bases, the J end lost 11 bases, and 19 bases lay between the germline ends. This CDR3 is 13 amino acids long. This clonotype was sampled from an elderly woman with acute or convalescent COVID-19. The chain carries TRBV11-2 and TRBJ1-1, with a weak D call TRBD1 (6 bases). The sample comprised peripheral blood. CDR3 residues: CASRERQDLGAFF. The CDR3 DNA sequence: TGTGCCAGCAGGGAACGACAGGACCTTGGGGCTTTCTTT.